These 29 T cell receptor beta chains were sequenced from one sample in a study of identical twins. TCRdb reanalysed the 5' RACE reads using MiXCR and keeps one entry per CDR3 protein. The sample records about 150,000 distinct CDR3 sequences, roughly 3.2% being singletons. The sequencing input was memory T cells sorted from blood. These receptors all stem from a man between 18 and 29 years old in good health.

This clonotype was detected many times. This chain joins TRBV12-3 or TRBV12-4 and TRBJ1-2, with 7 bases lining up with TRBD1. The CDR3 length is 13 residues. Trimming cost V 5 bases and J 4 bases; bases outside gene matches: 4. The CDR3 DNA follows: TGTGCCAGCAGTCCGGACAGGTTCTATGGCTACACCTTC. This gives the protein CASSPDRFYGYTF.

This clonotype was found many times. V and J are TRBV5-1 and TRBJ2-5; a weak D match, TRBD1 (5 bases). This CDR3 has 13 residues. The V gene lost 6 bases and the J gene lost 2 bases, with 11 bases spanning the gap. Per germline, CDR1 SGHRS and CDR2 YFSETQ. The CDR3 reads CASNQGYQETQYF. For the CDR3, the DNA is TGCGCCAGCAACCAGGGCTATCAAGAGACCCAGTACTTC. Looking up the rest from reference TRBV5-1 and TRBJ2-5 gives the full variable domain: KAGVTQTPRYLIKTRGQQVTLSCSPISGHRSVSWYQQTPGQGLQFLFEYFSETQRNKGNFPGRFSGRQFSNSRSEMNVSTLELGDSALYLCASNQGYQETQYFGPGTRLLVL.

The V call is TRBV7-2, the J call TRBJ2-7, with D uncertain. V lost 3 bases and J 2 bases, leaving 11 bases between the germline ends. CDR3 length equals 14 residues. Germline loops: CDR1 SGHTA, CDR2 FQGNSA. Written as DNA, the CDR3 is TGTGCCAGCAGCTTGGCAGAGCCTCCCTACGAGCAGTACTTC. Protein sequence: CASSLAEPPYEQYF.

This clonotype was seen ten or more times. The chain recombines TRBV4-2 with TRBJ2-1; 13 bases line up with TRBD2. Germline V CDR1 and CDR2: LGHNA, YNFKEQ. With V trimmed by 1 base and J by 7 bases, 4 bases remained unmatched. This CDR3 region has 16 residues. As DNA, the CDR3 is TGTGCCAGCAGCCAAGTCCTGGGACTAGCGGGGAATGAGCAGTTCTTC. Its protein is CASSQVLGLAGNEQFF.

This clonotype was observed many times. The chain couples TRBV4-1 to TRBJ2-1; 7 nucleotides match TRBD2. Unmatched junction bases numbered 6, after V lost 4 bases and J lost 0 bases. Per the germline V gene, CDR1 is MGHRA and CDR2 is YSYEKL. This CDR3 contains 16 residues. DNA for the CDR3: TGCGCCAGCAGCCGGAATCTAGCGGCCTCCTACAATGAGCAGTTCTTC. Its translation: CASSRNLAASYNEQFF.

This clonotype was recorded many times. The V call is TRBV4-3, the J call TRBJ1-2; D not resolved. The V gene's germline CDR1 is LGHNA and CDR2 YSLEER. This CDR3 region has 14 residues. The V end was cut by 2 bases, the J end by 4 bases, with 11 bases between. The CDR3 reads CASSQSQVSYGYTF. Here the CDR3 DNA reads TGCGCCAGCAGCCAAAGTCAGGTTTCCTATGGCTACACCTTC.

Many counts were recorded for this clonotype. The J gene is TRBJ1-5, the V gene TRBV6-1; the D is unclear. Deletions cut 6 bases from V and 0 bases from J, with 12 bases between. Per the germline V gene, CDR1 is MNHNS and CDR2 is SASEGT. The CDR3 length is 15 residues. The chain's CDR3 is CASSRTQYSNQPQHF. The CDR3 DNA reads TGTGCCAGCAGCCGCACCCAATATAGCAATCAGCCCCAGCATTTT.

This clonotype came up many times. V and J are TRBV6-1 and TRBJ1-1; the D gene is possibly TRBD1 (5 bases). V lost 7 bases, J lost 1 base, and 13 bases lay in between. Per germline, CDR1 MNHNS and CDR2 SASEGT. The CDR3 length is 14 residues. The CDR3 here is CASTGQGSNTEAFF. The CDR3 nucleotides are TGTGCCAGCACGGGCCAGGGTTCGAACACTGAAGCTTTCTTT.

This clonotype was seen repeatedly, ten times or more. This rearrangement joins TRBV6-1 to TRBJ2-7; 8 positions agree with TRBD1. The V gene end was trimmed by 4 bases and the J gene end by 5 bases; junction bases not matched to a gene: 7. Germline lookup yields CDR1 MNHNS and CDR2 SASEGT. The CDR3 length is 14 residues. The CDR3 loop is CASSVPRGRDEQYF. In nucleotides, the CDR3 is TGTGCCAGCAGTGTGCCCAGGGGGCGAGACGAGCAGTACTTC.

This clonotype has at least ten counts. The chain recombines TRBV7-2 with TRBJ2-1, with 10 bases matching TRBD1. Germline CDR1 and CDR2: SGHTA and FQGNSA. The CDR3 runs to 15 residues. J was trimmed by 10 bases and V by 4 bases; bases with no gene match: 10. The DNA for the CDR3 is TGTGCCAGCAGCTGGACCGGGACAGGGGTTAGAGAGCAGTTCTTC. This translates into CASSWTGTGVREQFF. Based on the CDR3 plus reference TRBV7-2 and TRBJ2-1, the full variable domain is GAGVSQSPSNKVTEKGKDVELRCDPISGHTALYWYRQSLGQGLEFLIYFQGNSAPDKSGLPSDRFSAERTGGSVSTLTIQRTQQEDSAVYLCASSWTGTGVREQFFGPGTRLTVL.

This clonotype has ten or more counts. CDR3 bases: TGCGCCAGCAGCTTGGCGGGAGGGGCCACAGATACGCAGTATTTT. Encoded protein: CASSLAGGATDTQYF. The gene calls are TRBV5-1 and TRBJ2-3; 8 positions match TRBD2. The germline V gene has CDR1 SGHRS and CDR2 YFSETQ. Trimming removed 0 bases from V and 2 bases from J; junction bases left unmatched: 2. The CDR3 consists of 15 residues. The complete variable domain, with remaining parts taken from reference TRBV5-1 and TRBJ2-3, reads KAGVTQTPRYLIKTRGQQVTLSCSPISGHRSVSWYQQTPGQGLQFLFEYFSETQRNKGNFPGRFSGRQFSNSRSEMNVSTLELGDSALYLCASSLAGGATDTQYFGPGTRLTVL.

This clonotype was counted between two and nine times. This chain joins TRBV6-1 and TRBJ1-5; a weak D match, TRBD1 (6 bases). CDR3 size: 15 residues. CDR1 and CDR2 from the germline V gene are MNHNS and SASEGT. The V and J ends lost 10 bases and 0 bases respectively, with 16 bases between them. The CDR3: CATYPGQYSNQPQHF. The CDR3 DNA reads as TGTGCCACCTACCCTGGACAGTATAGCAATCAGCCCCAGCATTTT.

This clonotype was recorded at least ten times. The chain is built from TRBV4-3 and TRBJ2-1, with 7 bases fitting TRBD2. Germline V gene lookup returns CDR1 LGHNA and CDR2 YSLEER. V shed 4 bases and J 8 bases; nucleotides not matched to a gene: 8. The CDR3 is made up of 14 amino acids. CDR3 coding DNA: TGCGCCAGCAGCCCCTTCACTAGCGACTATGAGCAGTTCTTC. It codes for CASSPFTSDYEQFF.

There are many counts of this clonotype. The V gene is TRBV20-1, the J gene TRBJ2-3; TRBD2 matches at 8 bases. Germline assignment: CDR1 DFQATT and CDR2 SNEGSKA (reference sequence). There are 14 residues in the CDR3. The V and J ends lost 5 bases and 0 bases, in that order; junction bases with no gene match: 4. The CDR3 protein is CSAALAASTDTQYF. Written as DNA, the CDR3 is TGCAGTGCTGCACTAGCGGCGAGCACAGATACGCAGTATTTT.

This clonotype was detected ten times or more. The genes are TRBV2 and TRBJ2-1; D is possibly TRBD1 or TRBD2 (5 bases each). Trimming left V 6 bases short and J 10 bases short, with 25 bases between. The CDR3 extends over 16 amino acids. The germline V gene encodes CDR1 SNHLY and CDR2 FYNNEI. CDR3 DNA sequence: TGTGCCAGCAGAGCTCCCCAGGAAAGAGGGGTTAGAGAGCAGTTCTTC. Its translation: CASRAPQERGVREQFF.

This clonotype was seen many times. This rearrangement joins TRBV6-5 to TRBJ2-1; D unclear. CDR1 and CDR2 from the germline V gene are MNHEY and SVGAGI. The V end lost 4 bases, the J end lost 9 bases, and 13 bases lay between the germline ends. CDR3 length: 13 amino acids. CDR3 nucleotide sequence: TGTGCCAGCAGTTCGCGGATAGGCGCTGAGCAGTTCTTC. Translated, it gives CASSSRIGAEQFF.

This clonotype was found many times. This rearrangement joins TRBV3-1 to TRBJ2-5; D uncertain. V was cut by 3 bases and J by 5 bases, with 13 bases left in between. The germline CDR1 and CDR2 sequences are LGHDT and YNNKEL (reference sequence). The CDR3 is made up of 14 amino acids. The CDR3 loop is CASSQDALGETQYF. The CDR3 bases are TGTGCCAGCAGCCAGGATGCGTTGGGGGAGACCCAGTACTTC.

This clonotype occurred a few times. The CDR3 DNA sequence: TGTGCCAGCAGCGTGGGACTAGCGGGAGGAGAGGGTACGCAGTATTTT. It is translated as CASSVGLAGGEGTQYF. The chain carries TRBV7-2 and TRBJ2-3, with 15 positions matching TRBD2. CDR1 is SGHTA and CDR2 is FQGNSA in the germline V gene. The length of the CDR3 is 16 residues. Losses at the gene ends were 5 bases for V and 8 bases for J; bases not matched to a gene: 8. Using reference TRBV7-2 and TRBJ2-3 for the parts outside the CDR3, the full variable domain is GAGVSQSPSNKVTEKGKDVELRCDPISGHTALYWYRQSLGQGLEFLIYFQGNSAPDKSGLPSDRFSAERTGGSVSTLTIQRTQQEDSAVYLCASSVGLAGGEGTQYFGPGTRLTVL.

There are many counts of this clonotype. The CDR3 DNA is TGCGCCAGCAGCCCATTACCCACCGGGGAGCTGTTTTTT. It specifies CASSPLPTGELFF. The chain employs TRBV5-1 and TRBJ2-2; D is undetermined. Germline-derived CDR1 and CDR2 are SGHRS and YFSETQ. This CDR3 spans 13 amino acids. Trimming removed 4 bases at V and 4 bases at J, with 8 bases between. Full variable domain (remainder filled in from reference TRBV5-1 and TRBJ2-2): KAGVTQTPRYLIKTRGQQVTLSCSPISGHRSVSWYQQTPGQGLQFLFEYFSETQRNKGNFPGRFSGRQFSNSRSEMNVSTLELGDSALYLCASSPLPTGELFFGEGSRLTVL.

This clonotype was observed many times. This chain joins TRBV29-1 and TRBJ2-1; TRBD2 aligns across 8 bases. Germline CDR1 SQVTM, CDR2 ANQGSEA. The CDR3 length is 13 residues. V lost 5 bases to trimming and J lost 3 bases; unmatched junction nucleotides: 3. CDR3 in DNA: TGCAGCGTTAGGGCGGGAGGCTACAATGAGCAGTTCTTC. Its protein product is CSVRAGGYNEQFF.

This clonotype was seen ten or more times. This chain uses TRBV7-2 with TRBJ2-3, with D possibly being TRBD2 (5 bases). The length of the CDR3 is 15 residues. V gave up 4 bases and J gave up 2 bases, with 13 bases separating them. CDR1 and CDR2 (germline): SGHTA, FQGNSA. The CDR3, as DNA: TGTGCCAGCAGCTCGGGTGGCGGACTCACAGATACGCAGTATTTT. Translated: CASSSGGGLTDTQYF.

This clonotype was seen only a few times. The chain recombines TRBV6-2 or TRBV6-3 with TRBJ2-1, with D unclear. Germline V gene sequence: CDR1 MNHEY, CDR2 SVGEGT. Trimming shortened V by 4 bases and J by 7 bases, and 8 bases separated the two germline ends. The CDR3 has 12 residues. CDR3 sequence reads: CASSFSWNEQFF. The CDR3 region has the DNA TGTGCCAGCAGTTTCTCGTGGAATGAGCAGTTCTTC.

This clonotype was counted at least ten times. The chain has TRBV29-1 and TRBJ2-2; D is tentatively TRBD1 or TRBD2 (5 bases each). Trimming shortened V by 4 bases and J by 4 bases, and 13 bases separated the two germline ends. CDR3 size: 14 residues. From germline, CDR1 is SQVTM and CDR2 ANQGSEA. This chain's CDR3 is CSVGAQGATGELFF. In DNA, the CDR3 is TGCAGCGTTGGGGCCCAGGGAGCCACCGGGGAGCTGTTTTTT.

This clonotype was found many times. The chain uses TRBV5-1 and TRBJ1-1; 11 bases fit TRBD1. CDR1 is SGHRS and CDR2 is YFSETQ in the germline V gene. There are 15 residues in the CDR3. Unmatched junction bases numbered 6, after V lost 4 bases and J lost 4 bases. The CDR3 DNA is TGCGCCAGCAGCGGGGACAGGGGGGTCAGCACTGAAGCTTTCTTT. It is translated as CASSGDRGVSTEAFF.

This clonotype has a count of ten or more. This chain uses TRBV5-1 with TRBJ2-3; TRBD2 matches 9 bases. The CDR3 is made up of 16 amino acids. The V gene end was trimmed by 2 bases and the J gene end by 5 bases; junction bases not matched to a gene: 9. CDR1 and CDR2 (germline): SGHRS, YFSETQ. In DNA form, the CDR3 reads TGCGCCAGCAGCTTCCAGGCTAGCGGGACTTTAGATACGCAGTATTTT. Protein sequence: CASSFQASGTLDTQYF.

The rearrangement uses TRBV14 and TRBJ2-5; D may be TRBD1 (5 bases). This CDR3 contains 15 residues. CDR1 SGHDN and CDR2 FVKESK come from the germline V gene. V shed 4 bases and J shed 6 bases, with 18 bases lying between them. CDR3 coding DNA: TGTGCCAGCAGCCCCTTGGGGTCCAGGGAAAAGACCCAGTACTTC. Amino acid sequence: CASSPLGSREKTQYF. Together with reference TRBV14 and TRBJ2-5, the CDR3 gives the full variable domain: EAGVTQFPSHSVIEKGQTVTLRCDPISGHDNLYWYRRVMGKEIKFLLHFVKESKQDESGMPNNRFLAERTGGTYSTLKVQPAELEDSGVYFCASSPLGSREKTQYFGPGTRLLVL.

Ten or more counts support this clonotype. The chain is built from TRBV20-1 and TRBJ1-1; weak D call: TRBD1 (5 bases). The CDR3 is made up of 12 amino acids. Trimming took off 8 bases at V and 6 bases at J, with 16 bases between the two ends. Germline CDR1 reads DFQATT; CDR2 reads SNEGSKA (reference sequence). CDR3 region: CSTVRGRSEAFF. The CDR3 nucleotides are TGCAGTACGGTCCGGGGGAGGTCTGAAGCTTTCTTT.

In this sample, this clonotype turned up many times. The chain uses TRBV20-1 and TRBJ2-6; D call uncertain. This CDR3 has 14 residues. V shed 5 bases and J shed 3 bases, with 11 bases lying between them. CDR1 is DFQATT and CDR2 is SNEGSKA in the germline V gene (reference sequence). Here the CDR3 reads CSAPKPGGANVLTF. The DNA of the CDR3 is TGCAGTGCTCCTAAACCGGGTGGGGCCAACGTCCTGACTTTC.

This clonotype was seen at least ten times. This rearrangement joins TRBV27 to TRBJ2-2; possibly TRBD1 for D (6 bases). Germline assignment: CDR1 MNHEY and CDR2 SMNVEV (reference sequence). The CDR3 totals 16 residues. The V end lost 3 bases, the J end lost 1 base, and 12 bases lay between the germline ends. CDR3 region: CASSFGQLVNTGELFF. CDR3 nucleotides: TGTGCCAGCAGTTTCGGACAGCTGGTGAACACCGGGGAGCTGTTTTTT.